This TCR beta chain was captured by sequencing in a study of regulatory T cells in long-lasting Graves disease. Noted time point: persistent/refractory GD, antithyroid drugs over 5 years with positive TRAb. RNA isolated from PBMCs was used to make the TCR library. The CDR3 has 16 amino acids. Trimming at V came to 8 bases and at J to 7 bases, leaving 13 bases not matched to a gene. CDR1 and CDR2 from the germline V gene are MNHEY and SMNVEV (reference sequence). Through Arm-PCR of CDR3 regions and iRepertoire HTBI primers, TCR beta libraries were built. Each CDR3 protein is one row after TCRdb ran MiXCR on the multiplex PCR reads. The sample includes about 340,000 distinct CDR3 sequences, around a fifth of them seen just once.

The source is a female donor with Graves disease. The chain has TRBV27 and TRBJ2-4; 11 positions agree with TRBD2. The material was peripheral blood mononuclear cells (PBMCs), obtained when the disease was refractory, from a patient treated with antithyroid drugs. CDR3 DNA sequence: TGTGCCAGCCCCACCCCTATAGCGGGGGGGCTCAACATTCAGTACTTC. Protein: CASPTPIAGGLNIQYF.